Below, one T cell receptor beta chain is given with its context. Its cognate antigen has yet to be identified. The input lacks base qualities; no much larger clone sits a single base away. The germline V gene encodes CDR1 SGHRS and CDR2 YFSETQ. V ends up 2 bases short and J 6 bases short, with an unmatched junction base count of 6. Taken from cysteine to phenylalanine, the CDR3 has 15 residues. Only CDR3 DNA is held: 45 bases, read in frame from base 1. The donors were included in the validation cohort of 120 subjects, a group kept apart from the roughly 730-subject first cohort. The library was generated by the immunoSEQ multiplex PCR assay. Turning to the authors' computational methods: To diagnose cytomegalovirus status from the catalog of TCR beta chain sequences, a statistical classification framework was built. The table was pulled from immuneACCESS by TCRdb, which kept in-frame rearrangements only. Such tables lose some clones; where checked, under half of the loss comes from unresolved V genes, and the rest has no known cause. The DNA was the basis for D and trimming; V, J and clone size are from that table. This sample gives 150,000 to 200,000 clones in total; approximately 89% of them show up just once. The ten largest clones capture roughly 2.7% of the sample.

The data were taken from a study of cytomegalovirus exposure and HLA in healthy donors (dated by TCRdb to about 2017). A note on the overall study: A later analysis indicated that the roughly 120 validation repertoires were generated on the platform also employed for the 666 repertoires of the first cohort. The aim of the study was to test whether cataloging public T cell receptors could identify signatures of past pathogen exposure. Along with the approximately 700-subject first cohort, a separate validation cohort of roughly 110 different subjects was used. High-throughput TCR immunosequencing, statistical association of individual TCRs with disease status, and machine learning were combined to predict cytomegalovirus infection status.

Summary of the overall study and its limitations: All 120 or so repertoires were used to score co-occurrence in the validation cohort in a later analysis, because that analysis had no HLA typing for the cohort. Across donors, most TCR sequences were observed very rarely, whereas some public TCRs were present in many individuals. A total of 150 to 200 TCR beta chains were listed by the study as associated with cytomegalovirus. Of the cluster scores, about 94% were above 0 in a later analysis, which found that TCRs clustered in the first cohort also tended to co-occur in the 120 or so validation repertoires. The classifier was reported to diagnose cytomegalovirus status with high specificity and sensitivity in both the original and validation cohorts. In vitro tests confirmed that a few of the cytomegalovirus-associated TCR beta chains recognize cytomegalovirus antigens. According to the authors, the approach could potentially be generalized to other disease states and immunological phenotypes.

Sequencing was performed on PBMCs. The receptor's source is a man aged 18 to 30 in good health and CMV-seropositive. The chain is encoded by TRBV5-1 joined to TRBJ2-1, with 9 junctional bases fitting TRBD2. The DNA sequence is given as TGCGCCAGCAGCTTATTAGCGGGAGTATCCAATGAGCAGTTCTTC. Its product reads: CASSLLAGVSNEQFF.